This T cell receptor beta chain came from a study of patients and donors after allogeneic stem cell transplantation. J lost 7 bases, V lost 6 bases, and 3 bases had no gene match. The germline V gene has CDR1 KGHDR and CDR2 SFDVKD. The CDR3 sequence is 12 residues long. TCRdb re-called the RT-PCR reads through MiXCR, storing one row per CDR3 protein. The table lists some 960,000 distinct CDR3 sequences, approximately 19% of them singletons, with under 6.5% in the top ten. The chain carries TRBV24-1 and TRBJ2-5, with TRBD1 matching 8 bases. The receptor's source is a human donor who was either an allogeneic HSCT recipient or a stem cell or donor lymphocyte infusion donor (not recorded which). It is not recorded whose cells these are; they may come from a transplant donor. Sequencing input: blood, either unsorted or a sorted T cell fraction (not recorded which). The DNA for the CDR3 is TGTGCCACCAGTTCCGGGACAGGGACCCAGTACTTC. Translation: CATSSGTGTQYF.